The present T cell receptor (beta chain) was sequenced within a study of blood T cell repertoires in COVID-19. About the study: Acute and convalescent COVID-19 specimens originated in the United States, Italy and Spain. PBMCs, B-cell-depleted T cells, or T cells were the source of the cDNA or gDNA that made up the material.

Clinical histories supplied by participants themselves formed the basis of cohort assignment. The assay was immunoSEQ multiplex PCR, and TCRdb's table has in-frame clones only and misses some. The sample holds some 150,000 clones, roughly 80% seen once. This receptor was identified in a man aged 45-65 years who had recovered from COVID-19. Sequenced material: PBMCs or T cells enriched from blood (not recorded which).

This chain's CDR3 is CASRAGTGINQPQHF. Here the CDR3 DNA reads TGTGCCAGCAGGGCCGGGACAGGAATCAATCAGCCCCAGCATTTT. The chain joins TRBV2 to TRBJ1-5; TRBD1 aligns across 8 bases. V was pared by 6 bases and J by 3 bases, with 7 bases of the junction left unmatched. CDR1 is SNHLY and CDR2 is FYNNEI in the germline V gene. CDR3 length: 15 residues.